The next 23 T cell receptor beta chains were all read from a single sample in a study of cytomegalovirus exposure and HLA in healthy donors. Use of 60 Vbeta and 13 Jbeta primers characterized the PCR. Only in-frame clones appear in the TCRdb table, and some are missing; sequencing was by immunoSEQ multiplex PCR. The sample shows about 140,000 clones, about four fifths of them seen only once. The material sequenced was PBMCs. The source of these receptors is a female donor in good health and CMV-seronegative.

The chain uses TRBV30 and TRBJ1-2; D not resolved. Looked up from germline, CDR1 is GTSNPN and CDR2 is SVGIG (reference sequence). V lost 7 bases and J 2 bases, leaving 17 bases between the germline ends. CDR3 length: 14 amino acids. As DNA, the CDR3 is TGTGCCTCCTACCCCAACTTAGCGAACTATGGCTACACCTTC. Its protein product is CASYPNLANYGYTF.

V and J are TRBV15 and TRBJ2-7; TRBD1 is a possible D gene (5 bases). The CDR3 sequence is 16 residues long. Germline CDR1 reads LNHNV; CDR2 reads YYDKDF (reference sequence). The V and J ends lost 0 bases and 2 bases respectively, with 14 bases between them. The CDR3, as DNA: TGTGCCACCAGCAGAGATAAAGGCAGGGTGACCTACGAGCAGTACTTC. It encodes CATSRDKGRVTYEQYF. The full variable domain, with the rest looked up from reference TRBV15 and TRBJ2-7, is DAMVIQNPRYQVTQFGKPVTLSCSQTLNHNVMYWYQQKSSQAPKLLFHYYDKDFNNEADTPDNFQSRRPNTSFCFLDIRSPGLGDTAMYLCATSRDKGRVTYEQYFGPGTRLTVT.

The CDR3 nucleotides are TGTGCCAGCAGCCACGGATCGACGGGCAGGGGGCGGATCAGCACCGGGGAGCTGTTTTTT. It yields the protein CASSHGSTGRGRISTGELFF. The V and J genes are TRBV9 and TRBJ2-2, with TRBD1 matching 8 bases. V lost 4 bases and J lost 4; bases outside the gene matches: 21. CDR3 length: 20 residues. From germline, CDR1 is SGDLS and CDR2 YYNGEE. Full variable domain (remainder filled in from reference TRBV9 and TRBJ2-2): DSGVTQTPKHLITATGQRVTLRCSPRSGDLSVYWYQQSLDQGLQFLIQYYNGEERAKGNILERFSAQQFPDLHSELNLSSLELGDSALYFCASSHGSTGRGRISTGELFFGEGSRLTVL.

The CDR3 DNA reads TGTGCCAGCAGCGTCCCGGGACTAGCGGGCACCCAAGAGACCCAGTACTTC. It is translated as CASSVPGLAGTQETQYF. V gene TRBV5-4 combines with J gene TRBJ2-5; the match to TRBD2 covers 12 bases. Germline-derived CDR1 and CDR2 are SGHNT and YYREEE (reference sequence). Germline trimming cut 4 bases from V and 1 base from J; bases unmatched to any gene: 8. The CDR3 is made up of 17 amino acids.

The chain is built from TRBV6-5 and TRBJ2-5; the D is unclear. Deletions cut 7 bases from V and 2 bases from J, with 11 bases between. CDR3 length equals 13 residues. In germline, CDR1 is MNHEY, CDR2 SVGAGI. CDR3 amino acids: CASTSDSQETQYF. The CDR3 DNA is TGTGCCAGCACCTCTGACTCTCAAGAGACCCAGTACTTC.

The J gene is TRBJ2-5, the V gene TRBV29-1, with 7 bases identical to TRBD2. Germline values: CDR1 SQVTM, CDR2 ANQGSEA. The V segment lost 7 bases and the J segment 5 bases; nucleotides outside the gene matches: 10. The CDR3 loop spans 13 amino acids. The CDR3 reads CSAPSGGVETQYF. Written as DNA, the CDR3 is TGCAGCGCCCCATCGGGGGGAGTCGAGACCCAGTACTTC.

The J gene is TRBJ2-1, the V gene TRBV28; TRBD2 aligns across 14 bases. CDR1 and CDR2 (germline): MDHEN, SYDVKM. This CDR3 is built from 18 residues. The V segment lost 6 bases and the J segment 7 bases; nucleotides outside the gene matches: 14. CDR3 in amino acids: CASSLRWGLAGALNEQFF. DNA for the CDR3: TGTGCCAGCAGCCTCCGATGGGGACTAGCGGGAGCTTTAAATGAGCAGTTCTTC.

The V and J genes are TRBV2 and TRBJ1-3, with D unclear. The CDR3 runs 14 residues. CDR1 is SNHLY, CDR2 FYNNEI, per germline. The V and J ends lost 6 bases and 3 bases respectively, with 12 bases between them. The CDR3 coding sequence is TGTGCCAGCAGGGGTTCGGGGATTGGAAACACCATATATTTT. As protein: CASRGSGIGNTIYF.

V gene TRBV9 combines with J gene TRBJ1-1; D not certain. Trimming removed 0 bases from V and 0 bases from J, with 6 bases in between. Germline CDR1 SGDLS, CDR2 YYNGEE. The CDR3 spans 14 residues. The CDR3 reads CASSVELMNTEAFF. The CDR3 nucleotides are TGTGCCAGCAGCGTAGAGCTGATGAACACTGAAGCTTTCTTT.

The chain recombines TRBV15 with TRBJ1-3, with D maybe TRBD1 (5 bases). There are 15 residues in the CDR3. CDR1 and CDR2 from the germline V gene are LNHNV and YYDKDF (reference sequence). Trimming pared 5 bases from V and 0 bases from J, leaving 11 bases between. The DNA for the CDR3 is TGTGCCACCAGCGTGGACAACGTCTCTGGAAACACCATATATTTT. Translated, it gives CATSVDNVSGNTIYF. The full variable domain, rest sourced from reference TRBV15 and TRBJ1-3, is DAMVIQNPRYQVTQFGKPVTLSCSQTLNHNVMYWYQQKSSQAPKLLFHYYDKDFNNEADTPDNFQSRRPNTSFCFLDIRSPGLGDTAMYLCATSVDNVSGNTIYFGEGSWLTVV.

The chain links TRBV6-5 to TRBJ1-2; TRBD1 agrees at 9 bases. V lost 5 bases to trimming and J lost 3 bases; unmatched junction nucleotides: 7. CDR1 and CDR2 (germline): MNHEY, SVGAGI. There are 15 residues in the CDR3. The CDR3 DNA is TGTGCCAGCAGTACGCCGGGACAGGGCGACTATGGCTACACCTTC. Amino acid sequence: CASSTPGQGDYGYTF.

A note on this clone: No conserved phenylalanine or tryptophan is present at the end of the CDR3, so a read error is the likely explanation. The CDR3 DNA reads as TGCGCCAGCAGCCAAGATCCGGGACAGGGGGTCTATGGCTACACCCTC. Encoded protein: CASSQDPGQGVYGYTL. The rearrangement joins TRBV4-3 to TRBJ1-2; 11 nucleotides line up with TRBD1. After removal of 0 bases from V and 4 bases from J, the junction contained 4 bases not matched to a gene. Germline lookup yields CDR1 LGHNA and CDR2 YSLEER. The CDR3 contains 16 residues.

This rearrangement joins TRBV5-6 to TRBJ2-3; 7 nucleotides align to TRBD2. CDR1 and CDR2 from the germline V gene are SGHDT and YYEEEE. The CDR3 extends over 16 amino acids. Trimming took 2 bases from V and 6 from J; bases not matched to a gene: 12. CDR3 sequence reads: CASSFRLAGSSDTQYF. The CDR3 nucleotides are TGTGCCAGCAGCTTCCGACTAGCTGGTTCGTCGGATACGCAGTATTTT.

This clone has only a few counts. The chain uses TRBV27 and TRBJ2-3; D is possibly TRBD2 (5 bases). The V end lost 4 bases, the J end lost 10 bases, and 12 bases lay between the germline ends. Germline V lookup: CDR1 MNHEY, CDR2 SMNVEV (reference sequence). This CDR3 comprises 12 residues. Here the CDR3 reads CASSSLAGAQYF. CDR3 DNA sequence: TGTGCCAGCAGTTCCTTAGCCGGGGCGCAGTATTTT.

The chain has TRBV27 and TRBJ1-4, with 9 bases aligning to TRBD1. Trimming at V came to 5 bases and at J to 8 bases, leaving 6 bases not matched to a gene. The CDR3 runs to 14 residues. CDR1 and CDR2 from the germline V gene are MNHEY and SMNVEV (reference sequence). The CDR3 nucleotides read TGTGCCAGCAGTCTGGGACAGGGTAGGGAAAAACTGTTTTTT. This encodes CASSLGQGREKLFF.

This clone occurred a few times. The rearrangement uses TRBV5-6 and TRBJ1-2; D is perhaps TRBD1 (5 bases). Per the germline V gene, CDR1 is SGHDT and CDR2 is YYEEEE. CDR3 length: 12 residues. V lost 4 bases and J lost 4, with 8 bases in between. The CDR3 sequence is CASSTGIYGYTF. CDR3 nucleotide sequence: TGTGCCAGCAGCACAGGAATCTATGGCTACACCTTC.

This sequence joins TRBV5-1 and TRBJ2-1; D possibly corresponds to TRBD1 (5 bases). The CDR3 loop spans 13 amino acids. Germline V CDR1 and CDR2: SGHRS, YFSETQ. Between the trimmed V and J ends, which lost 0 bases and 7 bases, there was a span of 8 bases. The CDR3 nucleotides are TGCGCCAGCAGCTTGGCCCCAGGGAATGAGCAGTTCTTC. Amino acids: CASSLAPGNEQFF.

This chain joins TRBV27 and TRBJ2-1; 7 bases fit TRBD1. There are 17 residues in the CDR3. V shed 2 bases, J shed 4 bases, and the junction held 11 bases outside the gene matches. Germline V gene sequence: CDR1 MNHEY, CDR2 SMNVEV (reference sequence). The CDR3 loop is CASSLGAVTGIYNEQFF. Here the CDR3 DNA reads TGTGCCAGCAGTTTAGGGGCGGTGACAGGGATATACAATGAGCAGTTCTTC.

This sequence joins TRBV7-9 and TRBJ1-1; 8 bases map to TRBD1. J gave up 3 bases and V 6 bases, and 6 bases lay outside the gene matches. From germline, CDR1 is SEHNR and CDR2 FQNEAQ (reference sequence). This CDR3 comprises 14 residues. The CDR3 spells CASRKAQGDTEAFF. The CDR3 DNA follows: TGTGCCAGCAGAAAGGCACAGGGGGACACTGAAGCTTTCTTT.

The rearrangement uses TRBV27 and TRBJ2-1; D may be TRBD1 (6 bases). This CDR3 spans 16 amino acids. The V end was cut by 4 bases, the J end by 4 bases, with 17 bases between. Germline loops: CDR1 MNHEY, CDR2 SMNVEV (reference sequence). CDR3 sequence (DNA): TGTGCCAGCAGTTGGGGGCCAGGATTTCTGTACAATGAGCAGTTCTTC. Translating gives CASSWGPGFLYNEQFF.

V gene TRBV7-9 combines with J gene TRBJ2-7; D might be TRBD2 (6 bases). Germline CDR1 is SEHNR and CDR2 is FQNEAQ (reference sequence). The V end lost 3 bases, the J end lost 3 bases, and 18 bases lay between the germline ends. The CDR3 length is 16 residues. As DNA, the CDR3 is TGTGCCAGCAGCTTCCCCGGTGGGCGGGATGGCTACGAGCAGTACTTC. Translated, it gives CASSFPGGRDGYEQYF. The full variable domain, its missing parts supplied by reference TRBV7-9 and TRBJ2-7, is DTGVSQNPRHKITKRGQNVTFRCDPISEHNRLYWYRQTLGQGPEFLTYFQNEAQLEKSRLLSDRFSAERPKGSFSTLEIQRTEQGDSAMYLCASSFPGGRDGYEQYFGPGTRLTVT.

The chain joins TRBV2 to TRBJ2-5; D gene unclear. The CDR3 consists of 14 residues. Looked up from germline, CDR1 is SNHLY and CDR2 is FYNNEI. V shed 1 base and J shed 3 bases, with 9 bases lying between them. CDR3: CASSEDAGKETQYF. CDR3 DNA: TGTGCCAGCAGTGAAGATGCAGGAAAAGAGACCCAGTACTTC.

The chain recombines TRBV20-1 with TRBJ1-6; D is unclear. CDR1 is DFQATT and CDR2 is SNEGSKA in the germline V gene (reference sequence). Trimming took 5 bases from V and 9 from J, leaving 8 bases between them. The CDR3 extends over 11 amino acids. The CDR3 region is CSAALSSPLHF. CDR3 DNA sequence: TGCAGTGCTGCGCTAAGTTCACCCCTCCACTTT.